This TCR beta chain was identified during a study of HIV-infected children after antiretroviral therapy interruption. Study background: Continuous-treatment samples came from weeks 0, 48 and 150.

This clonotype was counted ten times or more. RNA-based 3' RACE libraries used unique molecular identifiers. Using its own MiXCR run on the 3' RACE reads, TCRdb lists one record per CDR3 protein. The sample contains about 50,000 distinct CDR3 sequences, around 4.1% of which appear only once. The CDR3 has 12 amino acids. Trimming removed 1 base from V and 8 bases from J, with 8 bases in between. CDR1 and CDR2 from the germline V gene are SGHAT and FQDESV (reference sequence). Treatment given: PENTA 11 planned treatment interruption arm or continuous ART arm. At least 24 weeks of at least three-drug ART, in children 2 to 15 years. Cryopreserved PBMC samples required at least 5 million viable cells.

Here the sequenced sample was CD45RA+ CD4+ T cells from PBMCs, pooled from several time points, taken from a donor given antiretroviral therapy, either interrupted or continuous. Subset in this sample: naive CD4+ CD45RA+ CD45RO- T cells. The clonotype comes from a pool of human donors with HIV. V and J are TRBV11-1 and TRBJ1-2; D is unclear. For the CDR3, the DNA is TGTGCCAGCAGCTTAGATGGCCGGGGCTACACCTTC. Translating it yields CASSLDGRGYTF.